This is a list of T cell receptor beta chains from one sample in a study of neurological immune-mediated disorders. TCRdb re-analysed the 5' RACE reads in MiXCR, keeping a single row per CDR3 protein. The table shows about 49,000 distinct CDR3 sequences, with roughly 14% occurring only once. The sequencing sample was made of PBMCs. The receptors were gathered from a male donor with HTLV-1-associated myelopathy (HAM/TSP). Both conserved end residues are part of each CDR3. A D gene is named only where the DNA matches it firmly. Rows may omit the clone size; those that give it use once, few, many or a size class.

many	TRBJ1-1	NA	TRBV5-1	TGCGCCAGCAGCTTGGCCGGGGGGCAGACTGAAGCTTTCTTT	CASSLAGGQTEAFF
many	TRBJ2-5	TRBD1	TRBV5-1	TGCGCCAGCAGCTCAACCCCACAGGGGATGGGGCGAGAGACCCAGTACTTC	CASSSTPQGMGRETQYF
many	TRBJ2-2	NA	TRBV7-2	TGTGCCAGCAGCTTAGATCTCACCGGGGAGCTGTTTTTT	CASSLDLTGELFF
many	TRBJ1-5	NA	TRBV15	TGTGCCACCGACTCAGGTTATAGCAATCAGCCCCAGCATTTT	CATDSGYSNQPQHF
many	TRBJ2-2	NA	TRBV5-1	TGCGCCAGCAGCCACGGACGGGGAAATCCCGGGGAGCTGTTTTTT	CASSHGRGNPGELFF
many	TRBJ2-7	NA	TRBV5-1	TGCGCCAGCAGCTTGCTGGGAGAGCAGTACTTC	CASSLLGEQYF
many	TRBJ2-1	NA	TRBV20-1	TGCAGTGCTAGAGATTCCCGACTTTTTGAGCAGTTCTTC	CSARDSRLFEQFF
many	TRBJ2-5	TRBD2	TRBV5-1	TGCGCCAGCAGCTTGGGGGTAGCGGGGGCTCTGAAAGAGACCCAGTACTTC	CASSLGVAGALKETQYF
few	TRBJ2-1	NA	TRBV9	TGTGCCAGCAGCCCGACAGTAAGGGATGAGCAGTTCTTC	CASSPTVRDEQFF
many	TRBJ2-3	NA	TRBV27	NA	CASSSSYGPYTQYF
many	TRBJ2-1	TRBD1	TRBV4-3	TGCGCCAGCAGCCAACTGCAGGGGACAGGGAACAATGAGCAGTTCTTC	CASSQLQGTGNNEQFF
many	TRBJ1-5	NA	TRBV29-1	TGCAGCGTTGAACTGTTTCCAGGCCAGCCCCAGCATTTT	CSVELFPGQPQHF
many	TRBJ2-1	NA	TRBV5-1	TGCGCCAGCAGCTTCGGACTGGACGATCGAGTCAATGAGCAGTTCTTC	CASSFGLDDRVNEQFF
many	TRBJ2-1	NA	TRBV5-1	TGCGCCAGCAGCCAGCAGCTAACCCGGGGGTCCTACAATGAGCAGTTCTTC	CASSQQLTRGSYNEQFF
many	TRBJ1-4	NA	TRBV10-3	TGTGCCATCAGTCGATCCGGGTATAATGAAAAACTGTTTTTT	CAISRSGYNEKLFF
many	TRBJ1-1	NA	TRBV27	TGTGCCAGCAGTTTCGGACAGAGGAACACTGAAGCTTTCTTT	CASSFGQRNTEAFF
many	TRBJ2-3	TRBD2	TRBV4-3	TGCGCCAGCAGCGAAACCTTGACTAGCGCCAAAGATACGCAGTATTTT	CASSETLTSAKDTQYF
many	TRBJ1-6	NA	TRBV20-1	TGCAGTGCTAGCAAGGATCTTAATTCACCCCTCCACTTT	CSASKDLNSPLHF
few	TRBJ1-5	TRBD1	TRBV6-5	TGTGCCAGCAGTCCTTACCAGGGGGCCGGCAATCAGCCCCAGCATTTT	CASSPYQGAGNQPQHF
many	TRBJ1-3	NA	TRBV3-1	TGTGCCAGCAGCCCTACCGGGGACACCATATATTTT	CASSPTGDTIYF
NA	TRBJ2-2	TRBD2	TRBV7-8	TGTGCCAGCAGCTTAGTCGTGGCGGGGGACACCGGGGAGCTGTTTTTT	CASSLVVAGDTGELFF
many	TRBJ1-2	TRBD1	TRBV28	TGTGCCAGCAGGGGGCCCGGACAGGGGGCTTATGGCTACACCTTC	CASRGPGQGAYGYTF
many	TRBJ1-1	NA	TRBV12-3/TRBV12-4	TGTGCCAGCATGTTCGTGAACACTGAAGCTTTCTTT	CASMFVNTEAFF
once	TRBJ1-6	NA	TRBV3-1	TGTGTCAGCAGCAAAGGGACGTTCAATTCACCCCTCCACTTT	CVSSKGTFNSPLHF
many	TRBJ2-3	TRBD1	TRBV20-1	TGCAGTGTGAGCTCAGGGGGAAACACAGATACGCAGTATTTT	CSVSSGGNTDTQYF
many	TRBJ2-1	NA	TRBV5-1	TGCGCCAGCAGCCGGGGGGCACTGGAGAATGAGCAGTTCTTC	CASSRGALENEQFF
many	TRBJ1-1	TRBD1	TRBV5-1	TGCGCCAGCAGCGCCCCGACAGGGGTGAACACTGAAGCTTTCTTT	CASSAPTGVNTEAFF
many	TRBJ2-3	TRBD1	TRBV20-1	TGCAGTGCTAGAGATCTGGGACAGAGCACAGATACGCAGTATTTT	CSARDLGQSTDTQYF
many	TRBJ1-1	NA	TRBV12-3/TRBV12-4	TGTGCCAGCAGGCCCAACAGGGCGCTGAACACTGAAGCTTTCTTT	CASRPNRALNTEAFF
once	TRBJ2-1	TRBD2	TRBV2	TGTGCCAGCAGCCCCAGGACTAGCGGGGGGGCAGACGAGCAGTTCTTC	CASSPRTSGGADEQFF
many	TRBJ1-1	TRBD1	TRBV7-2	TGTGCCAGCAGCCCTCGACAGGGACTGTACACTGAAGCTTTCTTT	CASSPRQGLYTEAFF
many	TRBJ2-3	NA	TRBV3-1	TGTGCCAGCAGCCAAGGACTAGTCTTGGCAGATACGCAGTATTTT	CASSQGLVLADTQYF
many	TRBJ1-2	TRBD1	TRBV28	TGTGCCAGCAGGGACAGGTCTGGCTATGGCTACACCTTC	CASRDRSGYGYTF
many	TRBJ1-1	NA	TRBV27	TGTGCCAGCAGTTTAAAAGGATACACTGAAGCTTTCTTT	CASSLKGYTEAFF
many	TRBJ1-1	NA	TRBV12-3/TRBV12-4	TGTGCCAGCAGTCCAGGGTACATGAACACTGAAGCTTTCTTT	CASSPGYMNTEAFF
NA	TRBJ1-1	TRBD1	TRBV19	TGTGCCAGTAGTCCGACTTCGACAGGGACCACTGAAGCTTTCTTT	CASSPTSTGTTEAFF
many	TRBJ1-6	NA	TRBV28	TGTGCCAGCAGTTCAGGGGCGAAAAATTCACCCCTCCACTTT	CASSSGAKNSPLHF
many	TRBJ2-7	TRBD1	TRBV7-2	TGTGCCAGCAGCTCCTGGGACAGGGATATTTACGAGCAGTACTTC	CASSSWDRDIYEQYF
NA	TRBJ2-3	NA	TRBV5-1	TGCGCCAGCAGCCAAGGGCTGAAGGGCACAGATACGCAGTATTTT	CASSQGLKGTDTQYF
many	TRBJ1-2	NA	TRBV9	TGTGCCAGCAGCCCCCGGTTGGAGACTTATCGCTACACCTTC	CASSPRLETYRYTF
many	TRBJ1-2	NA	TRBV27	TGTGCCAGCAGTCCCGACTACACGGGGAGGGGGGGCTACACCTTC	CASSPDYTGRGGYTF
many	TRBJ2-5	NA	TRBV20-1	TGCAGTGCCCTGTTGAGGGCGGAGACCCAGTACTTC	CSALLRAETQYF
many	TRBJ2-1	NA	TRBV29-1	TGCAGCTCCGATGGGGAGAAGAGTTACAATGAGCAGTTCTTC	CSSDGEKSYNEQFF
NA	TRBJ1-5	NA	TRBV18	TGTGCCAGCTCTGGGGGTGCGTCCAATCAGCCCCAGCATTTT	CASSGGASNQPQHF
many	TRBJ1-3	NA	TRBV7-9	TGTGCCAGCAGCTTTGGGACTTTCGACACCATATATTTT	CASSFGTFDTIYF
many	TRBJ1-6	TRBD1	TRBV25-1	TGTGCCAGCAGTGGCGGGACAGCCTCACCCCTCCACTTT	CASSGGTASPLHF
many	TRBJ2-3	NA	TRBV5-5	TGTGCCAGCAGCTTAGGGTATACGCAGTATTTT	CASSLGYTQYF
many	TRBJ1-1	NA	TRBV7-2	TGTGCCAGCAGCTTAGCGGGCAGGGACGCTTTCTTT	CASSLAGRDAFF
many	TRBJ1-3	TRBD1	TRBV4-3	TGCGCCAGCAGCCAAGGGACAGGGGACTCTGGAAACACCATATATTTT	CASSQGTGDSGNTIYF
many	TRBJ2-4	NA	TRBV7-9	TGTGCCAGCAGCTTAGTTGGCGGAGAGGGAAACATTCAGTACTTC	CASSLVGGEGNIQYF